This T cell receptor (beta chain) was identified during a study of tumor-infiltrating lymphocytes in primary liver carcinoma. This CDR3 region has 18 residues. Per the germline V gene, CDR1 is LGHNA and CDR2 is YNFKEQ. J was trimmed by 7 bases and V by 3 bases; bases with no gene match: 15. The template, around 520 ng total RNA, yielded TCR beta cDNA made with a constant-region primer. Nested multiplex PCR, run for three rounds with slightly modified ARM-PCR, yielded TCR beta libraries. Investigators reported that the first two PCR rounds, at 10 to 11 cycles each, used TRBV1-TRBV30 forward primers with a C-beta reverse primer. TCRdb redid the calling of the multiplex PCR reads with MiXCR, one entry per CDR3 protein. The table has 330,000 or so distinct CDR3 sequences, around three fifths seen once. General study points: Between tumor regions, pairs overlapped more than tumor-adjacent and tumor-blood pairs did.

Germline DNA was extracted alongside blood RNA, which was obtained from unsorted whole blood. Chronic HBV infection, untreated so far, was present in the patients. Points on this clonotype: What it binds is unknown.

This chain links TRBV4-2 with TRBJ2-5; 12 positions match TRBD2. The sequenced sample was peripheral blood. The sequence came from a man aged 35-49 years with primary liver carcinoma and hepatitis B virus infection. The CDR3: CASSQNRQLAGGGGTQYF. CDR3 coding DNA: TGTGCCAGCAGCCAGAATAGGCAACTAGCGGGAGGAGGTGGGACCCAGTACTTC.